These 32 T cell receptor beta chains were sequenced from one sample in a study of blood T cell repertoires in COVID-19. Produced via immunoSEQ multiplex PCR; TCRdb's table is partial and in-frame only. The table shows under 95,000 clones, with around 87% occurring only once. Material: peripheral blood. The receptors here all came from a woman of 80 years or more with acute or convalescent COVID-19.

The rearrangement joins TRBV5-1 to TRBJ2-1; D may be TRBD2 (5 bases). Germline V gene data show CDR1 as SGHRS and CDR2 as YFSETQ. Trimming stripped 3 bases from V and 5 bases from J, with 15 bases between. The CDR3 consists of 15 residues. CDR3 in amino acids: CASSSDGRVDNEQFF. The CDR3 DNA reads TGCGCCAGCAGCTCCGATGGGAGAGTGGACAATGAGCAGTTCTTC. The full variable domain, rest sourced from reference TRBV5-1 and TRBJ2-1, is KAGVTQTPRYLIKTRGQQVTLSCSPISGHRSVSWYQQTPGQGLQFLFEYFSETQRNKGNFPGRFSGRQFSNSRSEMNVSTLELGDSALYLCASSSDGRVDNEQFFGPGTRLTVL.

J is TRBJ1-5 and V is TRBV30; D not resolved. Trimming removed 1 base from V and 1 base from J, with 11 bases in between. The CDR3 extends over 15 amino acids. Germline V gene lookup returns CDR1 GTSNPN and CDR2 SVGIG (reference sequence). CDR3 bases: TGTGCCTGGAGTGGTCCCCAGAGGAGCAATCAGCCCCAGCATTTT. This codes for CAWSGPQRSNQPQHF.

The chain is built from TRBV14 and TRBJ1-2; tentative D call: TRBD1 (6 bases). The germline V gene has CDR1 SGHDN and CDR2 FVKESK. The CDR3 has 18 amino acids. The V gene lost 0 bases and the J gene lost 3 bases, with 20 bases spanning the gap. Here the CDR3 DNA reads TGTGCCAGCAGCCAAGAGGTCCCCGGGACACCTCTTGACTATGGCTACACCTTC. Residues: CASSQEVPGTPLDYGYTF.

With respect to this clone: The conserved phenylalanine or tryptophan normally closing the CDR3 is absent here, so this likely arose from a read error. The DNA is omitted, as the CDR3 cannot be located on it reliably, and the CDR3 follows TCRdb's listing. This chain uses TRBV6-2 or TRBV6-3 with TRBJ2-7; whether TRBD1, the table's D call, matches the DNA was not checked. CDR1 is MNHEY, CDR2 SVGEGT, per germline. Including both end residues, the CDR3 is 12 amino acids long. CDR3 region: CASSYYGTGSVL.

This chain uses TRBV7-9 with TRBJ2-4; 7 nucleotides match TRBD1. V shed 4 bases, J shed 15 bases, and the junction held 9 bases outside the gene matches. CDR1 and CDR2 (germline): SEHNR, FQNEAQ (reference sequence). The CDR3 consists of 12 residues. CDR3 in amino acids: CASSSEDRARYF. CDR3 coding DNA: TGTGCCAGCAGCTCTGAAGACAGGGCTAGGTACTTC.

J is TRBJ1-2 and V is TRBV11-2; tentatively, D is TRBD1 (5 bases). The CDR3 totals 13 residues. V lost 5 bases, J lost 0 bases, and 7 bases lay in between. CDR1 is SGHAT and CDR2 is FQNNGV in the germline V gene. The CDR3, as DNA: TGTGCCAGCAGCCCGGACACTAACTATGGCTACACCTTC. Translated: CASSPDTNYGYTF. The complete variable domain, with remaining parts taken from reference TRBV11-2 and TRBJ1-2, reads EAGVAQSPRYKIIEKRQSVAFWCNPISGHATLYWYQQILGQGPKLLIQFQNNGVVDDSQLPKDRFSAERLKGVDSTLKIQPAKLEDSAVYLCASSPDTNYGYTFGSGTRLTVV.

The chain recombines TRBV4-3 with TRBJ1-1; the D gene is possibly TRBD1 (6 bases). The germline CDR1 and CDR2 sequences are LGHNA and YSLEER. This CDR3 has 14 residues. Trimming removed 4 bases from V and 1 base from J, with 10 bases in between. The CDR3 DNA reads TGCGCCAGCAGCCTCGGACAGAAGAACACTGAAGCTTTCTTT. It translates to CASSLGQKNTEAFF.

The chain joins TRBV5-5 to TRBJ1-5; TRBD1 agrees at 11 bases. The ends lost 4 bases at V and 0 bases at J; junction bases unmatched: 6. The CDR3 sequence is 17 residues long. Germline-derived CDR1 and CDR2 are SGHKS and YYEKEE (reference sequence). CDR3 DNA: TGTGCCAGCAGCCTCGGGACAGGGGGACTTAGCAATCAGCCCCAGCATTTT. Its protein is CASSLGTGGLSNQPQHF.

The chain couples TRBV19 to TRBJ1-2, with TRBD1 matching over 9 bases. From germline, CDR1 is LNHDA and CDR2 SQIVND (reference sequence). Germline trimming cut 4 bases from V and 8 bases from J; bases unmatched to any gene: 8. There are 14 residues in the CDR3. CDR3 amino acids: CASSRGRDRAGYTF. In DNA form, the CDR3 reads TGTGCCAGTAGTAGAGGCCGGGACAGGGCCGGCTACACCTTC.

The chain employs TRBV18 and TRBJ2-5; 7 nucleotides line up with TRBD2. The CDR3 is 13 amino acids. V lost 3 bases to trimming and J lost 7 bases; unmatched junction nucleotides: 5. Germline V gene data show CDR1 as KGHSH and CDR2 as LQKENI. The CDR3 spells CASSPYRGVTQYF. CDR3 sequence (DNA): TGTGCCAGCTCACCCTACCGGGGGGTGACCCAGTACTTC. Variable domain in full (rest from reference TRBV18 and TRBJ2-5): NAGVMQNPRHLVRRRGQEARLRCSPMKGHSHVYWYRQLPEEGLKFMVYLQKENIIDESGMPKERFSAEFPKEGPSILRIQQVVRGDSAAYFCASSPYRGVTQYFGPGTRLLVL.

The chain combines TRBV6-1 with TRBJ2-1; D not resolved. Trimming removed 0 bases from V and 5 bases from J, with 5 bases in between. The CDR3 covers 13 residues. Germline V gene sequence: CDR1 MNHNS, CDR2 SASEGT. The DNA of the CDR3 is TGTGCCAGCAGTGAAGCGCGGAACAATGAGCAGTTCTTC. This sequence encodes CASSEARNNEQFF.

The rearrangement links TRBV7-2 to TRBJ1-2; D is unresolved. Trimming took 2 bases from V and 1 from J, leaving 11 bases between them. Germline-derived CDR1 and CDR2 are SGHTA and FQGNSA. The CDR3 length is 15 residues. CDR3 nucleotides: TGTGCCAGCAGCTTACTCCAGGAGGGTAACTATGGCTACACCTTC. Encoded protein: CASSLLQEGNYGYTF.

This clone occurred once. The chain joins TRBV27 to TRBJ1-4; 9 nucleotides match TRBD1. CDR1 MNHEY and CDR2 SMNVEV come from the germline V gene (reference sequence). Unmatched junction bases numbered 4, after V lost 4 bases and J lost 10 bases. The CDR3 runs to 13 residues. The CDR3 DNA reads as TGTGCCAGCAGTTCAGGACAGGGGACAAAACTGTTTTTT. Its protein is CASSSGQGTKLFF.

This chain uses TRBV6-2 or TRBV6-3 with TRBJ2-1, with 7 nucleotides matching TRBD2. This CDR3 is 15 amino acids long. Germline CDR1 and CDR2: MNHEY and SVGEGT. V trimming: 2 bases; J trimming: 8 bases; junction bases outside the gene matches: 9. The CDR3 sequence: CASSYAGGRGYEQFF. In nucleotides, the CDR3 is TGTGCCAGCAGTTACGCTGGCGGGAGAGGGTATGAGCAGTTCTTC.

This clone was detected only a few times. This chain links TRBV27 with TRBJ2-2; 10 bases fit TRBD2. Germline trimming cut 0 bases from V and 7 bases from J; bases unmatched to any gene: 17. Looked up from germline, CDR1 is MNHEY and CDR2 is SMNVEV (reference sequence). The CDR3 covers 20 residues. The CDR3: CASSLSGQAARAGGFGELFF. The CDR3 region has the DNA TGTGCCAGCAGTTTATCGGGACAGGCAGCCAGAGCGGGAGGGTTCGGGGAGCTGTTTTTT.

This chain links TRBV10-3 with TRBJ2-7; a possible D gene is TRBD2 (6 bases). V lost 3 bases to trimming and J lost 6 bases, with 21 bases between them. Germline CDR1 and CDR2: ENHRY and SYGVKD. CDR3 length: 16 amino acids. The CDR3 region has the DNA TGTGCCATCAGTGACAAGACTAGTGGGGGTAGGCGCGAGCAGTACTTC. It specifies CAISDKTSGGRREQYF.

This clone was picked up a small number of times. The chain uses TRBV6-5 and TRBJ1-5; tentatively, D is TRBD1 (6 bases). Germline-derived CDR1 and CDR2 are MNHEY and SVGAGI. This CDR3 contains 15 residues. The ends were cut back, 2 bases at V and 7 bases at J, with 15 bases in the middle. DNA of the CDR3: TGTGCCAGCAGTTACACCCCGGGGGGCGGGCAGCCCCAGCATTTT. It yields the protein CASSYTPGGGQPQHF.

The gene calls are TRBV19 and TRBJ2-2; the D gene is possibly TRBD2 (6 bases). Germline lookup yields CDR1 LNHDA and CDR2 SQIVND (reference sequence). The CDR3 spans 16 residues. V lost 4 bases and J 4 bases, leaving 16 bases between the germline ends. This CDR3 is CASSTRTRGGTGELFF. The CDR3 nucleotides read TGTGCCAGTAGTACCCGGACACGGGGAGGCACCGGGGAGCTGTTTTTT.

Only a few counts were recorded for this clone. The CDR3 reads CASSSGNSPLHF. The CDR3 bases are TGTGCCAGCAGCTCGGGAAATTCACCCCTCCACTTT. The V call is TRBV11-3, the J call TRBJ1-6; D not certain. The CDR3 runs to 12 residues. The germline V gene has CDR1 SGHNT and CDR2 YENEEA. V lost 4 bases and J 7 bases, leaving 5 bases between the germline ends.

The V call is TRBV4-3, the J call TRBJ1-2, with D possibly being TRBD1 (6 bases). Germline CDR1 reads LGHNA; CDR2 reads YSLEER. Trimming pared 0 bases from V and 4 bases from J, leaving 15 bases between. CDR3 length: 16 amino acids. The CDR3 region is CASSQDSQGLIYGYTF. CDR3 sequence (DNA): TGCGCCAGCAGCCAAGATTCCCAGGGGCTCATCTATGGCTACACCTTC.

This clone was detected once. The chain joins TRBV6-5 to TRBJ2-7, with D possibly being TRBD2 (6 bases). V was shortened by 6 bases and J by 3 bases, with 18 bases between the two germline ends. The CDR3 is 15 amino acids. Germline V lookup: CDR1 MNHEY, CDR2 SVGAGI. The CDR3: CASRGLPSSYYEQYF. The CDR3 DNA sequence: TGTGCCAGCAGGGGACTTCCTAGCTCCTACTACGAGCAGTACTTC.

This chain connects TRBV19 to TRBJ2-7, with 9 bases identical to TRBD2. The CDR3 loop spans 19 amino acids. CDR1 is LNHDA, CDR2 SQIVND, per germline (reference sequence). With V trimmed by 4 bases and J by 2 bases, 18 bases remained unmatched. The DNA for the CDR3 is TGTGCCAGTAGTAAGCGGGGGGACCAGTCGGCTTACACAACCTACGAGCAGTACTTC. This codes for CASSKRGDQSAYTTYEQYF.

CDR3 sequence reads: CASSLGGPGQPQHF. In nucleotides, the CDR3 is TGTGCCAGCAGCTTGGGGGGGCCCGGTCAGCCCCAGCATTTT. The chain links TRBV5-4 to TRBJ1-5; a possible D gene is TRBD1 (6 bases). Looked up from germline, CDR1 is SGHNT and CDR2 is YYREEE (reference sequence). This CDR3 spans 14 amino acids. V lost 0 bases and J lost 6, with 10 bases in between.

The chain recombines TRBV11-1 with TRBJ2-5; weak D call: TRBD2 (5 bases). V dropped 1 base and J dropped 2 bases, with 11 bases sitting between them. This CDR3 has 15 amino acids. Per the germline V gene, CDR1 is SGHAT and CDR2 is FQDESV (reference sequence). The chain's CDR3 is CASSLDGSGQETQYF. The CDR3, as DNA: TGTGCCAGCAGCTTAGACGGGTCGGGGCAAGAGACCCAGTACTTC. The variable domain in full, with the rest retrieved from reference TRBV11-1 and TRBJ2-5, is EAEVAQSPRYKITEKSQAVAFWCDPISGHATLYWYRQILGQGPELLVQFQDESVVDDSQLPKDRFSAERLKGVDSTLKIQPAELGDSAMYLCASSLDGSGQETQYFGPGTRLLVL.

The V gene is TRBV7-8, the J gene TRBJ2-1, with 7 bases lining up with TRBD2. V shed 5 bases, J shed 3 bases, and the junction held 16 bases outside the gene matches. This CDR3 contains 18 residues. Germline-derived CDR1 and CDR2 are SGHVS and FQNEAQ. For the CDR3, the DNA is TGTGCCAGCAGCACCCTGACAAGTTATGGCGGGAGCTACAATGAGCAGTTCTTC. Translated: CASSTLTSYGGSYNEQFF. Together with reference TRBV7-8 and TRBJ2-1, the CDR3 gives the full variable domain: GAGVSQSPRYKVAKRGQDVALRCDPISGHVSLFWYQQALGQGPEFLTYFQNEAQLDKSGLPSDRFFAERPEGSVSTLKIQRTQQEDSAVYLCASSTLTSYGGSYNEQFFGPGTRLTVL.

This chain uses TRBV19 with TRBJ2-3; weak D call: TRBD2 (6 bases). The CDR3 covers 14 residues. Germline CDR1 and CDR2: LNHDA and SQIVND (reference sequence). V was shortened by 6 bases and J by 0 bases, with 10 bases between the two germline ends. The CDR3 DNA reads TGTGCCAGTAGGCTAGCGCTTAGCACAGATACGCAGTATTTT. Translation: CASRLALSTDTQYF.

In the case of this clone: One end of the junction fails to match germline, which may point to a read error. The CDR3 nucleotides are TGTACCAGCAGCCAAGACCTAAATGAAAAACTGTTTTTT. Encoded protein: CTSSQDLNEKLFF. V gene TRBV3-1 (or the pseudogene TRBV3-2) combines with J gene TRBJ1-4; D remains unclear. The CDR3 totals 13 residues. Germline V gene lookup returns CDR1 LGHDT and CDR2 YNNKEL (reference sequence).

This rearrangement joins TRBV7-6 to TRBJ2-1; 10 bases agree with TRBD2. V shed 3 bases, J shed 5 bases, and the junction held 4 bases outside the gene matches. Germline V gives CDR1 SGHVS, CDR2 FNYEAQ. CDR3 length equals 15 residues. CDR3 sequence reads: CASSFLAGGDNEQFF. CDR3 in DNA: TGTGCCAGCAGCTTCTTAGCGGGAGGAGACAATGAGCAGTTCTTC. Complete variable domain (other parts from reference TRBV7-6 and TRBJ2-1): GAGVSQSPRYKVTKRGQDVALRCDPISGHVSLYWYRQALGQGPEFLTYFNYEAQQDKSGLPNDRFSAERPEGSISTLTIQRTEQRDSAMYRCASSFLAGGDNEQFFGPGTRLTVL.

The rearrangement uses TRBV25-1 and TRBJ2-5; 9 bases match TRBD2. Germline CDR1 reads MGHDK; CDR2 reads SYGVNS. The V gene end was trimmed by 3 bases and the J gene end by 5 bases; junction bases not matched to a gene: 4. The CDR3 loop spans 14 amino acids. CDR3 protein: CASSEGLATETQYF. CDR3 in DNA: TGTGCCAGCAGTGAGGGACTAGCTACCGAGACCCAGTACTTC.

This chain's CDR3 is CASSQGQGVPLHF. CDR3 bases: TGTGCCAGCAGCCAAGGACAGGGAGTACCCCTCCACTTT. The V gene is TRBV7-9, the J gene TRBJ1-6, with 8 nucleotides matching TRBD1. CDR1 is SEHNR and CDR2 is FQNEAQ in the germline V gene (reference sequence). V was clipped by 5 bases and J by 12 bases; unmatched bases: 6. The CDR3 length is 13 residues.

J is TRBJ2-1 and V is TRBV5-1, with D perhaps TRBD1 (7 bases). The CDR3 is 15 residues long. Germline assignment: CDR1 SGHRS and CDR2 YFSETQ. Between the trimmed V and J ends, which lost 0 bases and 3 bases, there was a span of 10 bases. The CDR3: CASSLARGDYNEQFF. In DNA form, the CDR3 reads TGCGCCAGCAGCTTGGCCAGGGGGGACTACAATGAGCAGTTCTTC.

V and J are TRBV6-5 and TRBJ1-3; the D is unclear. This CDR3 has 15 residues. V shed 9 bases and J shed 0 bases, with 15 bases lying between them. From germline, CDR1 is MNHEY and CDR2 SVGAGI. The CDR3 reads CASRVDTSSGNTIYF. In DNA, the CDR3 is TGTGCCAGTAGAGTTGACACGAGCTCTGGAAACACCATATATTTT.